These T cell receptor beta chains were read from a single sample in a study of Ad26.COV2.S vaccination and SARS-CoV-2 variants. The assay was immunoSEQ multiplex PCR, and TCRdb's table has in-frame clones only and misses some. The top ten clones hold approximately 5.9% of a sample with roughly 350,000 clones, 88% of them seen once. The input for sequencing was peripheral blood, taken in a trial of Ad26.COV2.S vaccine versus placebo. Every receptor here comes from a person between 18 and 59 years old who received the Ad26.COV2.S COVID-19 vaccine or a placebo. The CDR3 runs from the conserved cysteine through the conserved F or W. Fields, in order: clone size, J gene, V gene, CDR3 protein. Clone size, where shown, is once, few, many, or a class for clones that have expanded.

>few|TRBJ2-7|TRBV12-5
CASGLPPGQGSLLTYEQYF
>-|TRBJ2-7|TRBV6-1
CASSEQGPWEQYF
>-|TRBJ2-3|TRBV25-1
CASSRGGDPDTQYF
>-|TRBJ1-1|TRBV9
CASSVVTGGSTEAFF
>few|TRBJ2-7|TRBV30
CAWRTGYEQYF
>-|TRBJ2-7|TRBV9
CASSVKWGGTDEQYF
>-|TRBJ2-7|TRBV9
CASSVGSSGAPYEQYF
>-|TRBJ1-1|TRBV7-2
CASSLVSAGTGTEAFF
>-|TRBJ2-5|TRBV4-2
CASSQETRDWGTQYF
>-|TRBJ1-1|TRBV7-9
CASSATGQGATEAFF
>-|TRBJ2-3|TRBV19
CASSIAATDTQYF
>-|TRBJ2-2|TRBV11-3
CASSLLGGGTTGELFF
>-|TRBJ2-2|TRBV29-1
CSVDSRVGTGELFF
>-|TRBJ2-2|TRBV6-4
CASSDSGTGLAGELFF
>-|TRBJ2-7|TRBV6-5
CASSYSAGNYEQYF
>-|TRBJ2-5|TRBV7-2
CASTPGVFKTQYF
>-|TRBJ1-4|TRBV6-6
CASSYSTGSAYEKLFF
>-|TRBJ2-5|TRBV7-9
CASSLGVEEVETQYF
>-|TRBJ2-7|TRBV7-2
CASSFASGSYEQYF
>-|TRBJ2-2|TRBV4-3
CASSPVDRGYTGELFF
>-|TRBJ1-2|TRBV6-2/TRBV6-3
CASSPRTPGYTF
>-|TRBJ2-7|TRBV3-1/TRBV3-2
CASSSRLDYEQYF
>-|TRBJ2-3|TRBV5-1
CASRARSGGPVVGTDTQYF
>-|TRBJ1-1|TRBV20-1
CSASQHGTWTEAFF
>-|TRBJ1-2|TRBV5-4
CASSPVRSNYGYTF
>-|TRBJ2-7|TRBV5-1
CASSFGGTSGSYEQYF
>-|TRBJ2-1|TRBV15
CATSRGLAGAYNEQFF
>-|TRBJ1-1|TRBV20-1
CSASAALNTEAFF
>-|TRBJ2-2|TRBV9
CASSVGGRWNTGELFF
>-|TRBJ2-2|TRBV19
CASSIAGDTGELFF
>-|TRBJ1-2|TRBV29-1
CSVAAGIYGYTF
>-|TRBJ1-1|TRBV18
CASSPQSGDTEAFF
>-|TRBJ2-7|TRBV7-2
CASSLGPSGATFYEQYF
>-|TRBJ1-2|TRBV25-1
CASSEPDRDSGYTF
>-|TRBJ1-4|TRBV5-5
CASSLGGQDEKLFF
>-|TRBJ1-2|TRBV7-3
CASSLDDRADGYTF
>-|TRBJ2-7|TRBV7-2
CASSRRTEQYF
>-|TRBJ2-7|TRBV5-1
CASSRDGTGSSYEQYF
>-|TRBJ1-2|TRBV5-6
CASSFVLSDGYTF
>once|TRBJ2-3|TRBV28
CASSLGVTASTDTQYF
>-|TRBJ2-3|TRBV30
CAWSVRADTQYF
>-|TRBJ2-2|TRBV19
CASSMGGTGELFF
>-|TRBJ1-2|TRBV4-1
CASSQQHANYGYTF
>-|TRBJ2-1|TRBV19
CASSRTGEHEQFF
>-|TRBJ1-2|TRBV9
CASSPALQNYYGYTF
>-|TRBJ1-1|TRBV18
CASSPRSLNTEAFF
>-|TRBJ2-1|TRBV18
CASSPPGTGGINEQFF
>once|TRBJ1-1|TRBV9
CASSVAGPNTEAFF
>-|TRBJ2-1|TRBV30
CAWTYRAGNEQFF
>once|TRBJ2-3|TRBV4-2
CASSQERASGTDTQYF
>once|TRBJ1-5|TRBV19
CASSKGASGGNQPQHF
>-|TRBJ1-4|TRBV6-6
CASARTGGVSGEKLFF
>-|TRBJ1-1|TRBV7-2
CASSQRRGRANVRNTEAFF
>-|TRBJ1-3|TRBV10-2
CASTPSGTPGNTIYF